This entry concerns a single T cell receptor (beta chain). Its antigen is unknown. PCR involved 60 Vbeta and 13 Jbeta primers. The data were produced by immunoSEQ multiplex PCR, yet TCRdb's version contains in-frame clones alone and is incomplete. Its table records roughly 82,000 clones. The sample is drawn from a study of cytomegalovirus exposure and HLA in healthy donors. Study-wide results and limits: The study had only CMV serostatus as immune exposure information. Association of 15,000 to 20,000 TCR beta sequences with HLA alleles was found at 0.05 false discovery rate in a later analysis. The study listed approximately 170 cytomegalovirus-associated TCR beta chains.

The V and J ends lost 2 bases and 1 base respectively, with 8 bases between them. The CDR3 has 14 amino acids. The germline V gene has CDR1 LGHNA and CDR2 YNFKEQ. The chain has TRBV4-2 and TRBJ1-1; TRBD1 might be the D (6 bases). Sequencing input: PBMCs. The sequence derives from a woman between 55 and 75 years old in good health and CMV-seronegative. CDR3 DNA sequence: TGTGCCAGCAGCCAAAGGACAGCGAACACTGAAGCTTTCTTT. It translates to CASSQRTANTEAFF.